This entry lists 16 T cell receptor beta chains sequenced from one sample in a study of cytomegalovirus exposure and HLA in healthy donors. 13 Jbeta primers and 60 Vbeta primers were used for the PCR. The protocol was immunoSEQ multiplex PCR, while the TCRdb copy is restricted to in-frame clones and leaves out a portion. The sample carries 89,000 or so clones, 70% to 80% recorded once. The specimen was PBMCs. The origin of the receptors is a man between 18 and 29 years old in good health and CMV-seropositive.

The chain employs TRBV28 and TRBJ2-5; possibly TRBD1 for D (6 bases). The CDR3 loop spans 14 amino acids. V was clipped by 5 bases and J by 4 bases, with 14 bases between them. Germline CDR1 reads MDHEN; CDR2 reads SYDVKM. The chain's CDR3 is CASSHGRDIETQYF. CDR3 DNA sequence: TGTGCCAGCAGTCACGGCCGGGACATAGAGACCCAGTACTTC.

CDR3 sequence reads: CASSYPGGTNEKLFF. The CDR3 bases are TGCGCCAGCAGCTATCCCGGGGGGACGAATGAAAAACTGTTTTTT. V is TRBV4-1 and J is TRBJ1-4; possibly TRBD1 for D (5 bases). With 5 bases removed from V and 5 bases from J, the gap between germline ends came to 15 bases. The CDR3 is made up of 15 amino acids. CDR1 and CDR2 from the germline V gene are MGHRA and YSYEKL.

The chain is built from TRBV2 and TRBJ2-5; 9 nucleotides line up with TRBD1. In germline, CDR1 is SNHLY, CDR2 FYNNEI. After removal of 6 bases from V and 7 bases from J, the junction contained 9 bases not matched to a gene. The CDR3 is 14 residues long. The CDR3 loop reads CASSAPGQGGTQYF. CDR3 bases: TGTGCCAGCAGCGCACCGGGACAGGGAGGGACCCAGTACTTC.

This chain uses TRBV27 with TRBJ2-1; weak D call: TRBD2 (5 bases). The CDR3 totals 14 residues. CDR1 and CDR2 from the germline V gene are MNHEY and SMNVEV (reference sequence). Trimming shortened V by 3 bases and J by 0 bases, and 6 bases separated the two germline ends. CDR3 residues: CASSLGSSYNEQFF. The CDR3 DNA follows: TGTGCCAGCAGTTTGGGGAGCTCCTACAATGAGCAGTTCTTC.

The rearrangement uses TRBV5-1 and TRBJ2-2; a weak D match, TRBD2 (5 bases). The germline V gene encodes CDR1 SGHRS and CDR2 YFSETQ. The CDR3 loop spans 16 amino acids. The germline V and J ends were trimmed by 2 bases and 4 bases, with 15 bases remaining between them. The CDR3 DNA reads TGCGCCAGCAGCTTAAAAGGACTGCCCATCACCGGGGAGCTGTTTTTT. Protein sequence: CASSLKGLPITGELFF.

This chain uses TRBV7-7 with TRBJ1-1; D is ambiguous. CDR1 is SSHAT and CDR2 is FNYEAQ in the germline V gene (reference sequence). The CDR3 contains 16 residues. V was pared by 5 bases and J by 0 bases, with 16 bases between. For the CDR3, the DNA is TGTGCCAGCAGCCCCCTGGAGGGTATCATGAACACTGAAGCTTTCTTT. Translated, it gives CASSPLEGIMNTEAFF. Supplemented by reference TRBV7-7 and TRBJ1-1, the full variable domain reads GAGVSQSPRYKVTKRGQDVTLRCDPISSHATLYWYQQALGQGPEFLTYFNYEAQPDKSGLPSDRFSAERPEGSISTLTIQRTEQRDSAMYRCASSPLEGIMNTEAFFGQGTRLTVV.

The chain has TRBV5-1 and TRBJ2-2; D unclear. CDR1 is SGHRS, CDR2 YFSETQ, per germline. V lost 4 bases, J lost 7 bases, and 11 bases lay in between. This CDR3 has 13 residues. CDR3 sequence reads: CASSLQAVGELFF. For the CDR3, the DNA is TGCGCCAGCAGCCTCCAGGCTGTCGGGGAGCTGTTTTTT.

The chain combines TRBV6-5 with TRBJ2-3, with 11 positions matching TRBD2. The CDR3 consists of 16 residues. Germline V gene lookup returns CDR1 MNHEY and CDR2 SVGAGI. With 0 bases clipped from V and 5 bases from J, the junction kept 4 bases outside the gene matches. The CDR3 bases are TGTGCCAGCAGTTACTCGACTAGCGGGGTCGTAGATACGCAGTATTTT. Its translation: CASSYSTSGVVDTQYF.

In this sample, this clone turned up once. The rearrangement links TRBV30 to TRBJ2-3, with no clear D. The CDR3 has 11 amino acids. Trimming removed 1 base from V and 5 bases from J, with 4 bases in between. The V gene's germline CDR1 is GTSNPN and CDR2 SVGIG (reference sequence). CDR3: CAWSARDTQYF. The CDR3 bases are TGTGCCTGGAGTGCCAGAGATACGCAGTATTTT.

The J gene is TRBJ2-1, the V gene TRBV2; 8 bases line up with TRBD1. J gave up 5 bases and V 1 base, and 7 bases lay outside the gene matches. This CDR3 is built from 16 residues. Germline loops: CDR1 SNHLY, CDR2 FYNNEI. In DNA form, the CDR3 reads TGTGCCAGCAGTGAAGAAGGACAGGGTGTAGACAATGAGCAGTTCTTC. It codes for CASSEEGQGVDNEQFF. The variable domain in full, with the rest retrieved from reference TRBV2 and TRBJ2-1, is EPEVTQTPSHQVTQMGQEVILRCVPISNHLYFYWYRQILGQKVEFLVSFYNNEISEKSEIFDDQFSVERPDGSNFTLKIRSTKLEDSAMYFCASSEEGQGVDNEQFFGPGTRLTVL.

This chain links TRBV2 with TRBJ2-5; a possible D gene is TRBD1 (6 bases). Germline V gene sequence: CDR1 SNHLY, CDR2 FYNNEI. This CDR3 contains 16 residues. V gave up 4 bases and J gave up 3 bases, with 18 bases separating them. CDR3 coding DNA: TGTGCCAGCAGTGTGAATTGGGGACACAAAAAAGAGACCCAGTACTTC. Translated, it gives CASSVNWGHKKETQYF.

This clone was seen once. The junction departs from germline at one end; a sequencing error may be responsible. The V gene is TRBV6-5, the J gene TRBJ2-1; D may be TRBD2 (5 bases). Germline V gene sequence: CDR1 MNHEY, CDR2 SVGAGI. The CDR3 is 11 residues long. The CDR3 DNA reads TGTGCCAGCAGTTTCGGGAATGGGCAGTTCTTC. Residues: CASSFGNGQFF.

This chain connects TRBV27 to TRBJ2-6; TRBD1 aligns across 9 bases. CDR1 and CDR2 (germline): MNHEY, SMNVEV (reference sequence). The CDR3 spans 16 residues. V was pared by 5 bases and J by 4 bases, with 6 bases of the junction left unmatched. The DNA of the CDR3 is TGTGCCAGCAGTAGTACAGGGGGCTCCGGGGCCAACGTCCTGACTTTC. This sequence encodes CASSSTGGSGANVLTF.

The V and J genes are TRBV6-6 and TRBJ2-1; 8 bases match TRBD1. Germline CDR1 reads MNHNY; CDR2 reads SVGAGI (reference sequence). The V segment lost 5 bases and the J segment 6 bases; nucleotides outside the gene matches: 6. The CDR3 is 14 residues long. This chain's CDR3 is CASSRQGAGNEQFF. DNA of the CDR3: TGTGCCAGCAGTCGTCAGGGGGCAGGCAATGAGCAGTTCTTC.

This clone has more than one count but fewer than ten. This chain links TRBV7-2 with TRBJ2-3; 10 nucleotides align to TRBD2. Trimming at V came to 5 bases and at J to 4 bases, leaving 9 bases not matched to a gene. CDR3 length: 16 amino acids. The germline V gene encodes CDR1 SGHTA and CDR2 FQGNSA. The CDR3 is CASSKSGGARSDTQYF. As DNA, the CDR3 is TGTGCCAGCAGCAAGAGCGGGGGGGCCCGGTCAGATACGCAGTATTTT.

This chain connects TRBV6-1 to TRBJ2-3; 7 bases agree with TRBD1. The germline CDR1 and CDR2 sequences are MNHNS and SASEGT. The CDR3 runs to 14 residues. The V and J ends lost 6 bases and 2 bases, in that order; junction bases with no gene match: 5. Here the CDR3 DNA reads TGTGCCAGCAGATTCAGGGGGTACACAGATACGCAGTATTTT. Encoded protein: CASRFRGYTDTQYF.